These 27 T cell receptor beta chains originate from one sample sequenced in a study of Ad26.COV2.S vaccination and SARS-CoV-2 variants. Profiling relied on immunoSEQ multiplex PCR, and the TCRdb table lists in-frame clones only, not all of them. The table has roughly 140,000 clones, 70% to 90% seen once. Sequencing used peripheral blood, obtained after recovery from COVID-19. The receptors stem from a human donor who had recovered from COVID-19.

This clone has more than one count but fewer than ten. The chain employs TRBV7-9 and TRBJ1-6; D remains ambiguous. Trimming shortened V by 6 bases and J by 7 bases, and 13 bases separated the two germline ends. The germline V gene encodes CDR1 SEHNR and CDR2 FQNEAQ (reference sequence). The CDR3 totals 14 residues. The CDR3 is CASSQNQENSPLHF. The CDR3 region has the DNA TGTGCCAGCAGTCAAAACCAGGAGAATTCACCCCTCCACTTT.

CDR3 in DNA: TGTGCCAGCAGTTACTCGTCCCCCTCCTACGAGCAGTACTTC. It is translated as CASSYSSPSYEQYF. The rearrangement links TRBV6-6 to TRBJ2-7; no clear D. This CDR3 contains 14 residues. Germline loops: CDR1 MNHNY, CDR2 SVGAGI (reference sequence). Deletions cut 0 bases from V and 0 bases from J, with 6 bases between.

This sequence joins TRBV7-2 and TRBJ2-7, with D tentatively TRBD2 (5 bases). CDR3 length: 13 amino acids. The ends were cut back, 1 base at V and 6 bases at J, with 10 bases in the middle. Germline values: CDR1 SGHTA, CDR2 FQGNSA. The CDR3 DNA sequence: TGTGCCAGCAGCTTAGTGAGGGAGTCCGAGCAGTACTTC. The encoded protein is CASSLVRESEQYF.

The J gene is TRBJ1-2, the V gene TRBV7-9, with a tentative D call TRBD1 (6 bases). The ends were cut back, 5 bases at V and 7 bases at J, with 14 bases in the middle. CDR1 SEHNR and CDR2 FQNEAQ come from the germline V gene (reference sequence). CDR3 size: 13 residues. The CDR3 DNA reads as TGTGCCAGCAGCCTGGACAGTCCCTCTGGCTACACCTTC. Translated: CASSLDSPSGYTF. Together with reference TRBV7-9 and TRBJ1-2, the CDR3 gives the full variable domain: DTGVSQNPRHKITKRGQNVTFRCDPISEHNRLYWYRQTLGQGPEFLTYFQNEAQLEKSRLLSDRFSAERPKGSFSTLEIQRTEQGDSAMYLCASSLDSPSGYTFGSGTRLTVV.

This clone was observed once. The chain is built from TRBV12-3 or TRBV12-4 and TRBJ2-7; D perhaps matches TRBD2 (5 bases). V lost 4 bases, J lost 7 bases, and 14 bases lay in between. The CDR3 sequence is 13 residues long. CDR3 region: CASSSQSTGEQYF. CDR3 bases: TGTGCCAGCAGTTCGCAGTCTACGGGGGAGCAGTACTTC.

The genes are TRBV13 and TRBJ2-1; D is perhaps TRBD1 (5 bases). This CDR3 spans 12 amino acids. V lost 5 bases to trimming and J lost 8 bases, with 10 bases between them. Germline lookup yields CDR1 PRHDT and CDR2 FYEKMQ (reference sequence). Written as DNA, the CDR3 is TGTGCCAGCAGCCTGTCCAGGGATGAGCAGTTCTTC. Amino acid sequence: CASSLSRDEQFF.

The chain links TRBV27 to TRBJ1-1; 8 bases match TRBD1. The ends lost 6 bases at V and 3 bases at J; junction bases unmatched: 6. This CDR3 region has 14 residues. Per germline, CDR1 MNHEY and CDR2 SMNVEV (reference sequence). CDR3 sequence (DNA): TGTGCCAGCAGGCTCGGACAGGGATACACTGAAGCTTTCTTT. Translating gives CASRLGQGYTEAFF.

The DNA for the CDR3 is TGTGCCAGCAGCTTAGATGGCGGGGAGCTGTTTTTT. Translated: CASSLDGGELFF. The V and J genes are TRBV11-2 and TRBJ2-2; D is unclear. CDR1 and CDR2 (germline): SGHAT, FQNNGV. The CDR3 sequence is 12 residues long. Deletions cut 0 bases from V and 7 bases from J, with 3 bases between.

The chain joins TRBV6-5 to TRBJ2-1; 10 bases match TRBD2. The CDR3 has 15 residues. J lost 2 bases, V lost 6 bases, and 4 bases had no gene match. Looked up from germline, CDR1 is MNHEY and CDR2 is SVGAGI. The CDR3 sequence: CASSYGLAAYNEQFF. The CDR3 DNA is TGTGCCAGCAGCTACGGACTAGCGGCCTACAATGAGCAGTTCTTC.

This clone has only a few counts. The chain uses TRBV5-1 and TRBJ2-5; 8 nucleotides agree with TRBD1. The CDR3 is made up of 14 amino acids. After removal of 5 bases from V and 7 bases from J, the junction contained 10 bases not matched to a gene. CDR1 SGHRS and CDR2 YFSETQ come from the germline V gene. The CDR3 coding sequence is TGCGCCAGCAGTTCTGACGGACAGGGAGGGACCCAGTACTTC. Translating it yields CASSSDGQGGTQYF.

The rearrangement links TRBV28 to TRBJ2-5; 7 bases map to TRBD2. The ends lost 5 bases at V and 10 bases at J; junction bases unmatched: 16. CDR3 length: 15 residues. CDR1 MDHEN and CDR2 SYDVKM come from the germline V gene. The CDR3 DNA follows: TGTGCCAGCAGTAAGATCGGGACTACTGAGAGGAACCAGTACTTC. Protein product: CASSKIGTTERNQYF.

Only a few counts were recorded for this clone. J is TRBJ1-1 and V is TRBV19; D remains ambiguous. The V end was cut by 7 bases, the J end by 0 bases, with 15 bases between. In germline, CDR1 is LNHDA, CDR2 SQIVND (reference sequence). This CDR3 has 15 amino acids. CDR3 coding DNA: TGTGCCAGTAACTTCGGCGGGCCCCTGAACACTGAAGCTTTCTTT. This translates into CASNFGGPLNTEAFF.

J is TRBJ2-5 and V is TRBV3-1 (or the pseudogene TRBV3-2); 7 bases match TRBD2. The CDR3 has 15 amino acids. Looked up from germline, CDR1 is LGHDT and CDR2 is YNNKEL (reference sequence). Losses at the gene ends were 4 bases for V and 4 bases for J; bases not matched to a gene: 9. CDR3 sequence: CASSPTPPGGETQYF. The CDR3 DNA follows: TGTGCCAGCAGCCCCACTCCCCCGGGGGGAGAGACCCAGTACTTC.

The CDR3 DNA sequence: TGTGCCAGCAGCTTCGAGCGGGGGGGCCCCTACAATGAGCAGTTCTTC. Its translation: CASSFERGGPYNEQFF. V and J are TRBV7-2 and TRBJ2-1, with 10 bases fitting TRBD2. Unmatched junction bases numbered 4, after V lost 3 bases and J lost 2 bases. Germline values: CDR1 SGHTA, CDR2 FQGNSA. This CDR3 comprises 16 residues.

The rearrangement links TRBV2 to TRBJ2-1; D is ambiguous. The CDR3 consists of 15 residues. The germline CDR1 and CDR2 sequences are SNHLY and FYNNEI. Trimming shortened V by 1 base and J by 5 bases, and 12 bases separated the two germline ends. In DNA form, the CDR3 reads TGTGCCAGCAGTGAAGAAAAAGTAGGGAACAATGAGCAGTTCTTC. Amino acids: CASSEEKVGNNEQFF.

V and J are TRBV19 and TRBJ1-1; D unresolved. The CDR3 is 13 residues long. Germline CDR1 LNHDA, CDR2 SQIVND (reference sequence). Trimming stripped 5 bases from V and 1 base from J, with 8 bases between. Here the CDR3 reads CASSLLGNTEAFF. DNA for the CDR3: TGTGCCAGTAGTCTCTTGGGGAACACTGAAGCTTTCTTT.

V usage is TRBV12-3 or TRBV12-4 and J usage is TRBJ2-2; D remains ambiguous. Trimming pared 3 bases from V and 4 bases from J, leaving 3 bases between. This CDR3 is built from 12 residues. CDR3 residues: CASSFFTGELFF. The CDR3 DNA reads as TGTGCCAGCAGTTTTTTCACCGGGGAGCTGTTTTTT.

This clone was seen only a few times. This chain joins TRBV7-9 and TRBJ2-1; D not resolved. This CDR3 has 14 residues. V gave up 1 base and J gave up 2 bases, with 6 bases separating them. Germline CDR1 is SEHNR and CDR2 is FQNEAQ (reference sequence). CDR3 coding DNA: TGTGCCAGCAGCTTAGGATCGACCTACAATGAGCAGTTCTTC. Protein: CASSLGSTYNEQFF.

V is TRBV6-2 or TRBV6-3 and J is TRBJ1-1; D uncertain. Germline CDR1 reads MNHEY; CDR2 reads SVGEGT. This CDR3 contains 14 residues. Trimming pared 7 bases from V and 1 base from J, leaving 13 bases between. CDR3 nucleotide sequence: TGTGCCAGCACCCCACCGTGGAGGAACACTGAAGCTTTCTTT. Amino acid sequence: CASTPPWRNTEAFF.

This chain connects TRBV4-3 to TRBJ2-1, with unresolved D. The CDR3 runs 14 residues. Germline values: CDR1 LGHNA, CDR2 YSLEER. The V end was cut by 5 bases, the J end by 6 bases, with 14 bases between. CDR3 sequence (DNA): TGCGCCAGCAGCAAGATCCTAGGGTCCAATGAGCAGTTCTTC. Translating gives CASSKILGSNEQFF.

The J gene is TRBJ2-3, the V gene TRBV11-2; the match to TRBD2 covers 7 bases. This CDR3 region has 16 residues. V lost 2 bases and J lost 6; bases outside the gene matches: 11. CDR1 is SGHAT and CDR2 is FQNNGV in the germline V gene. The CDR3 DNA sequence: TGTGCCAGCAGCTTAAAGGTCCGTGGGGGGGTGGATACGCAGTATTTT. Translating it yields CASSLKVRGGVDTQYF.

This chain joins TRBV6-5 and TRBJ1-1; D is unresolved. Germline V gene lookup returns CDR1 MNHEY and CDR2 SVGAGI. Trimming cost V 6 bases and J 0 bases, with 11 bases left between them. CDR3 length equals 14 residues. CDR3 DNA sequence: TGTGCCAGCAGGGTAGGGAGGTTGAACACTGAAGCTTTCTTT. This encodes CASRVGRLNTEAFF.

Notes on this clone: Distinct nucleotide sequences in the sample also encode this CDR3. The CDR3 DNA reads TGTGCCAGCAGTTTATCGGGGAATCAGCCCCAGCATTTT. It is translated as CASSLSGNQPQHF. The chain employs TRBV12-3 or TRBV12-4 and TRBJ1-5; no definite D call. V was pared by 2 bases and J by 4 bases, with 6 bases between. The CDR3 consists of 13 residues.

The chain is built from TRBV28 and TRBJ2-7; TRBD1 agrees at 10 bases. After removal of 4 bases from V and 7 bases from J, the junction contained 4 bases not matched to a gene. The germline V gene encodes CDR1 MDHEN and CDR2 SYDVKM. The CDR3 is 13 amino acids. In nucleotides, the CDR3 is TGTGCCAGCAGTTCCGGACAGGGGGTAGAGCAGTACTTC. This translates into CASSSGQGVEQYF.

This clone has a single count. This CDR3 is also generated by other DNA sequences in the sample. This chain uses TRBV3-1 (or the pseudogene TRBV3-2) with TRBJ2-7; 12 nucleotides line up with TRBD1. With V trimmed by 3 bases and J by 4 bases, 4 bases remained unmatched. In germline, CDR1 is LGHDT, CDR2 YNNKEL (reference sequence). The CDR3 is made up of 15 amino acids. CDR3 sequence reads: CASSQRGQGAYEQYF. CDR3 sequence (DNA): TGTGCCAGCAGCCAGAGGGGACAGGGGGCGTACGAGCAGTACTTC.

This clone appeared once. The V gene is TRBV4-1, the J gene TRBJ1-6; D perhaps matches TRBD1 (5 bases). The V end was cut by 1 base, the J end by 7 bases, with 17 bases between. Germline assignment: CDR1 MGHRA and CDR2 YSYEKL. The CDR3 extends over 17 amino acids. In DNA form, the CDR3 reads TGCGCCAGCAGCCAAGTTGTACGGGGGGTGATCAATTCACCCCTCCACTTT. Translated: CASSQVVRGVINSPLHF.

The CDR3 region has the DNA TGCAGTGCTAGTACTGGAGAGACCCAGTACTTC. Translated, it gives CSASTGETQYF. The chain uses TRBV20-1 and TRBJ2-5; no clear D gene. The CDR3 is 11 amino acids. Deletions cut 3 bases from V and 4 bases from J, with 6 bases between. The V gene's germline CDR1 is DFQATT and CDR2 SNEGSKA (reference sequence).